The sequence of this T cell receptor (beta chain) was determined in a study of preoperative IRX-2 immunotherapy in early breast cancer (dated by TCRdb to the late 2010s). Explained via the paper, the treatment or condition label denotes: preoperative locoregional IRX-2 cytokine immunotherapy. The samples were obtained from a phase Ib study that tested preoperative, locoregional IRX-2 cytokine immunotherapy designed to prime immune responses. Donors were patients with early-stage breast cancer who received IRX-2 before surgery. Notes on this clone: Its antigen is not yet known. Per-base qualities were not stored, and no clone one base away is much larger.

The library was generated by the immunoSEQ multiplex PCR assay. TCRdb's version of the immuneACCESS table is confined to in-frame rearrangements and falls short of the full clone set. An unresolved V gene accounts for under half of the shortfall where checked; the remainder is of unknown origin. The table for this sample lists around 88,000 clones; 80% to 90% of them were counted only once. The leading ten clones occupy under 2.5% of the sample. The CDR3 contains 12 residues, cysteine and phenylalanine counted. The entry retains the CDR3 DNA only, 36 bases that are in frame from base 1. Relative to germline, V is 10 bases shorter and J is 0 bases shorter, with 8 bases between their ends. The germline V gene sets CDR1 to MDHEN and CDR2 to SYDVKM.

The source of this sequence is a human donor with breast cancer. The sample in question was tumor tissue, obtained after IRX-2 immunotherapy. The chain joins TRBV28 to TRBJ2-3; the D element might be TRBD1 or TRBD2, as each aligns at 5 bases. The CDR3 corresponds to CATRDSTDTQYF. The DNA reads TGTGCCACACGGGACAGCACAGATACGCAGTATTTT.